This T cell receptor (beta chain) was captured by sequencing in a study of T cells in Graves' hyperthyroidism and ophthalmopathy. Study-level results: By a 13 V-J model, ophthalmopathy was set apart from stable hyperthyroidism. The model's output predicted ophthalmopathy at a median of 6.5 months prior to onset.

The patients, who ranged from 18 to 65 in age, presented with newly diagnosed hyperthyroidism lasting under 2 months. Blood was obtained at the first hyperthyroidism diagnosis, which preceded any ophthalmopathy symptoms. Ten or more counts support this clonotype. Antigen specificity is unknown. This CDR3 contains 14 residues. J was trimmed by 8 bases and V by 5 bases; bases with no gene match: 10. Per germline, CDR1 SEHNR and CDR2 FQNEAQ (reference sequence). TCR beta CDR3 regions were amplified from RNA transcripts. Carried out on the TCR CDR3, a first-round RT-PCR used the HTBI primer set. TCRdb re-called the multiplex PCR reads through MiXCR, storing one row per CDR3 protein. Among about 130,000 distinct CDR3 sequences, less than 25% were seen once, and the ten largest hold 67%.

V and J are TRBV7-9 and TRBJ2-3, with 7 bases that match TRBD2. The TCR sequence derives from a woman aged 50 to 60 with Graves' hyperthyroidism that later progressed to Graves' ophthalmopathy. What was sequenced was blood. The CDR3 is CASSQTSATGTQYF. As DNA, the CDR3 is TGTGCCAGCAGCCAAACTAGCGCTACTGGTACGCAGTATTTT.